Listed here are 5 T cell receptor beta chains from one sample, sequenced in a study of cytomegalovirus exposure and HLA in healthy donors. PCR involved 60 Vbeta and 13 Jbeta primers. The table came from immunoSEQ multiplex PCR; TCRdb's copy has only in-frame clones and leaves some out. The data hold approximately 100,000 clones, with less than 70% observed a single time. The sequenced sample consisted of PBMCs. These receptors came from a human donor in good health.

The chain carries TRBV7-2 and TRBJ2-1; D may be TRBD2 (6 bases). The germline V and J ends were trimmed by 1 base and 0 bases, with 16 bases remaining between them. CDR3 length equals 18 residues. Looked up from germline, CDR1 is SGHTA and CDR2 is FQGNSA. The CDR3 sequence: CASSLVARGLSSYNEQFF. The CDR3 coding sequence is TGTGCCAGCAGCTTAGTGGCCCGGGGACTTAGCTCCTACAATGAGCAGTTCTTC.

This clone is a singleton in its sample. The chain joins TRBV11-1 to TRBJ2-7; the D is unclear. Trimming shortened V by 3 bases and J by 3 bases, and 9 bases separated the two germline ends. Germline assignment: CDR1 SGHAT and CDR2 FQDESV (reference sequence). The CDR3 consists of 13 residues. The CDR3 coding sequence is TGTGCCAGCAGCTTGAAATACGGCTACGAGCAGTACTTC. It yields the protein CASSLKYGYEQYF. The full variable domain, rest sourced from reference TRBV11-1 and TRBJ2-7, is EAEVAQSPRYKITEKSQAVAFWCDPISGHATLYWYRQILGQGPELLVQFQDESVVDDSQLPKDRFSAERLKGVDSTLKIQPAELGDSAMYLCASSLKYGYEQYFGPGTRLTVT.

The V call is TRBV5-8, the J call TRBJ2-5; D gene unclear. The CDR3 consists of 13 residues. CDR1 SGHTS and CDR2 YDEGEE come from the germline V gene. Trimming removed 0 bases at V and 4 bases at J, with 7 bases between. The CDR3 sequence is CASSLGQPETQYF. The CDR3 DNA reads TGTGCCAGCAGCTTGGGACAACCAGAGACCCAGTACTTC. The full variable domain, with the rest looked up from reference TRBV5-8 and TRBJ2-5, is EAGVTQSPTHLIKTRGQQATLRCSPISGHTSVYWYQQALGLGLQFLLWYDEGEERNRGNFPPRFSGRQFPNYSSELNVNALELEDSALYLCASSLGQPETQYFGPGTRLLVL.

This clone was counted only a few times. This chain joins TRBV5-6 and TRBJ1-2; a weak D match, TRBD1 (5 bases). The V end was cut by 4 bases, the J end by 2 bases, with 18 bases between. CDR1 SGHDT and CDR2 YYEEEE come from the germline V gene. CDR3 size: 16 residues. The CDR3 DNA sequence: TGTGCCAGCAGCCCGGGTTACGGGGACTACAACTATGGCTACACCTTC. The encoded protein is CASSPGYGDYNYGYTF.

The rearrangement joins TRBV4-3 to TRBJ2-7; TRBD1 is a possible D gene (5 bases). This CDR3 contains 15 residues. The V and J ends lost 6 bases and 3 bases respectively, with 18 bases between them. The germline V gene has CDR1 LGHNA and CDR2 YSLEER. CDR3 region: CASSIMGQGNYEQYF. CDR3 in DNA: TGCGCCAGCAGTATAATGGGCCAGGGAAACTACGAGCAGTACTTC.